The 19 T cell receptor beta chains below all came from one sample that was sequenced in a study of T cells expressing NK-cell markers. TCRdb re-analyzed the 5' RACE reads; it lists each CDR3 protein once, without DNA. The sample yields a few hundred thousand distinct CDR3 sequences, of which the top ten take up 5.2%. The sample consisted of blood T cells: a sorted CD56 or NKG2C T cell subset, CD4+ or CD8+ T cells, or bulk PBMC T cells (not recorded which). These receptors all come from a man aged 18-70 years in good health.

This chain connects TRBV20-1 to TRBJ1-2; the TRBD1 assignment by TCRdb is unverifiable without DNA. The CDR3 runs 14 residues. Germline CDR1 and CDR2: DFQATT and SNEGSKA (reference sequence). The CDR3 reads CSAREGFRDTGYTF.

V gene TRBV29-1 combines with J gene TRBJ2-7; lacking DNA, the TRBD1 call made by TCRdb goes unchecked. This CDR3 region has 13 residues. Germline lookup yields CDR1 SQVTM and CDR2 ANQGSEA. The CDR3 sequence: CSVRDRGPYEQYF.

The chain carries TRBV12-3 or TRBV12-4 and TRBJ2-3; TCRdb calls TRBD2, which cannot be checked without DNA. The CDR3 totals 18 residues. This CDR3 reads CASSLIVRLAGKTDTQYF.

The chain is built from TRBV6-1 and TRBJ2-1; TCRdb designates TRBD1, a call that cannot be tested without DNA. Germline CDR1 reads MNHNS; CDR2 reads SASEGT. This CDR3 has 15 amino acids. This CDR3 is CASSAPGVRANEQFF.

This sequence joins TRBV5-1 and TRBJ1-4; TCRdb outputs TRBD1, but without DNA this stays unchecked. The germline V gene has CDR1 SGHRS and CDR2 YFSETQ. This CDR3 is 14 amino acids long. CDR3 in amino acids: CASQVRTGGEKLFF.

V is TRBV20-1 and J is TRBJ2-1; TCRdb's assignment of TRBD1 cannot be checked, as there is no DNA. Germline V gene data show CDR1 as DFQATT and CDR2 as SNEGSKA (reference sequence). This CDR3 contains 15 residues. The CDR3 loop reads CSAREGAGANEEQFF.

The CDR3 spells CATSRDRGGEKLFF. The V and J genes are TRBV15 and TRBJ1-4. CDR1 LNHNV and CDR2 YYDKDF come from the germline V gene (reference sequence). The CDR3 runs 14 residues.

The chain employs TRBV5-1 and TRBJ1-3; the D call of TRBD1 rests on TCRdb alone, since no DNA is present to check it. CDR3 length: 18 amino acids. Germline lookup yields CDR1 SGHRS and CDR2 YFSETQ. This CDR3 reads CASSLGGGHSISGNTIYF.

The chain has TRBV18 and TRBJ2-5; no DNA is available, so the TRBD1 call from TCRdb remains unchecked. Per the germline V gene, CDR1 is KGHSH and CDR2 is LQKENI. The CDR3 is 13 residues long. CDR3 sequence reads: CASSPDREGTQYF.

The genes are TRBV5-1 and TRBJ2-6. Germline CDR1 SGHRS, CDR2 YFSETQ. This CDR3 region has 16 residues. The CDR3 loop reads CASSLVVVAGANVLTF.

The chain is built from TRBV7-2 and TRBJ1-2; with no DNA, the TCRdb D assignment of TRBD1 cannot be verified. This CDR3 is 12 amino acids long. Germline CDR1 is SGHTA and CDR2 is FQGNSA. CDR3 sequence reads: CASAGVAYGYTF.

CDR3: CASSPPTGVYFTEAFF. This chain links TRBV7-9 with TRBJ1-1; TCRdb proposes TRBD1, but this gene call is untestable without DNA. Per germline, CDR1 SEHNR and CDR2 FQNEAQ (reference sequence). This CDR3 has 16 amino acids.

The gene calls are TRBV6-1 and TRBJ1-6. Looked up from germline, CDR1 is MNHNS and CDR2 is SASEGT. There are 14 residues in the CDR3. The CDR3 loop is CASKSLDGYSPLHF.

V gene TRBV7-8 combines with J gene TRBJ2-5; TCRdb's D call, TRBD1, is unchecked because there is no DNA. The CDR3 covers 14 residues. Looked up from germline, CDR1 is SGHVS and CDR2 is FQNEAQ. The CDR3: CASSSSGGEETQYF.

The chain joins TRBV5-1 to TRBJ2-3; the TCRdb call, TRBD2, lacks DNA for checking. The CDR3 runs to 16 residues. In germline, CDR1 is SGHRS, CDR2 YFSETQ. CDR3 sequence: CASSRKVSGETDTQYF.

The chain joins TRBV18 to TRBJ1-1. The germline V gene has CDR1 KGHSH and CDR2 LQKENI. The CDR3 loop spans 15 amino acids. This chain's CDR3 is CASSPQGGPLDEAFF.

The genes are TRBV7-8 and TRBJ1-1; TCRdb gives TRBD1 as the D gene, but with no DNA this cannot be confirmed. The CDR3 has 15 amino acids. Germline V gene data show CDR1 as SGHVS and CDR2 as FQNEAQ. The CDR3 spells CASSFRGNPSTEAFF.

This sequence joins TRBV19 and TRBJ2-2; TCRdb's D call, TRBD2, is unchecked because there is no DNA. The germline gives CDR1 LNHDA, CDR2 SQIVND (reference sequence). The CDR3 spans 16 residues. CDR3 in amino acids: CASRDPGTSGTGELFF. The full variable domain, rest sourced from reference TRBV19 and TRBJ2-2, is DGGITQSPKYLFRKEGQNVTLSCEQNLNHDAMYWYRQDPGQGLRLIYYSQIVNDFQKGDIAEGYSVSREKKESFPLTVTSAQKNPTAFYLCASRDPGTSGTGELFFGEGSRLTVL.

The rearrangement joins TRBV18 to TRBJ2-3; the D call of TRBD1 rests on TCRdb alone, since no DNA is present to check it. This CDR3 is built from 16 residues. Germline V lookup: CDR1 KGHSH, CDR2 LQKENI. CDR3 residues: CASSPPSGLAADTQYF.